A single sample gave rise to the 31 T cell receptor beta chains below, sequenced in a study of T cells in Graves' hyperthyroidism and ophthalmopathy. RNA transcripts served as the template for amplifying TCR beta CDR3 regions. The HTBI set primed first-round TCR CDR3 RT-PCR. TCRdb used MiXCR to reprocess the multiplex PCR reads, holding one entry per CDR3 protein. The table records fewer than 550,000 distinct CDR3 sequences, 15% to 19% of them present only once. Sequenced sample: blood. The receptors originated from a woman aged 18-35 years with Graves' hyperthyroidism.

This clonotype was seen repeatedly, ten times or more. The chain has TRBV24-1 and TRBJ1-1; 7 bases are a match to TRBD1. J gave up 5 bases and V 2 bases, and 7 bases lay outside the gene matches. Germline CDR1 reads KGHDR; CDR2 reads SFDVKD. CDR3 length: 15 residues. The CDR3 region is CATSDSTGVGTEAFF. CDR3 nucleotides: TGTGCCACCAGTGATTCAACAGGGGTCGGTACTGAAGCTTTCTTT.

This clonotype has at least ten counts. The rearrangement links TRBV20-1 to TRBJ1-6; D is perhaps TRBD1 (6 bases). The CDR3 has 14 residues. V was cut by 3 bases and J by 8 bases, with 14 bases left in between. Germline V CDR1 and CDR2: DFQATT, SNEGSKA (reference sequence). DNA for the CDR3: TGCAGTGCTAGCCAGGGGAAAGTATATTCACCCCTCCACTTT. As protein: CSASQGKVYSPLHF.

This chain links TRBV19 with TRBJ1-1, with D uncertain. The CDR3 covers 13 residues. The V gene's germline CDR1 is LNHDA and CDR2 SQIVND (reference sequence). The ends were cut back, 5 bases at V and 4 bases at J, with 11 bases in the middle. The CDR3 loop reads CASSVGLSTEAFF. As DNA, the CDR3 is TGTGCCAGTAGTGTGGGTCTGAGCACTGAAGCTTTCTTT.

Here the CDR3 DNA reads TGTGCCAGCAGCGCTCTGGACTCCGGGGAGCTGTTTTTT. It yields the protein CASSALDSGELFF. The chain employs TRBV9 and TRBJ2-2; TRBD2 might be the D (5 bases). V shed 3 bases and J shed 6 bases, with 9 bases lying between them. Germline V CDR1 and CDR2: SGDLS, YYNGEE. CDR3 length equals 13 residues.

This clonotype showed up just a few times. The chain is built from TRBV19 and TRBJ2-3; 8 nucleotides agree with TRBD1. The germline CDR1 and CDR2 sequences are LNHDA and SQIVND (reference sequence). This CDR3 has 16 residues. The trim removed 6 bases at V and 1 base at J, leaving 9 bases unmatched. The CDR3 is CASRTRTGSRTDTQYF. The CDR3 DNA is TGTGCCAGTAGAACCCGGACAGGGTCACGCACAGATACGCAGTATTTT.

This clonotype occurred a few times. CDR3 amino acids: CASSSPGQLYEQYF. The CDR3, as DNA: TGTGCCAGCAGCTCCCCGGGACAGTTGTACGAGCAGTACTTC. This sequence joins TRBV7-6 and TRBJ2-7; 7 bases agree with TRBD1. CDR1 is SGHVS, CDR2 FNYEAQ, per germline. This CDR3 contains 14 residues. V trimming: 4 bases; J trimming: 4 bases; junction bases outside the gene matches: 7.

This clonotype showed up just a few times. V and J are TRBV25-1 and TRBJ2-7; TRBD1 aligns across 8 bases. This CDR3 is built from 15 residues. Per germline, CDR1 MGHDK and CDR2 SYGVNS. Trimming at V came to 1 base and at J to 2 bases, leaving 4 bases not matched to a gene. CDR3 in amino acids: CASSEFVDRAYEQYF. The DNA for the CDR3 is TGTGCCAGCAGTGAATTTGTGGACAGGGCCTACGAGCAGTACTTC.

The table lists this clonotype with a few counts. The chain has TRBV28 and TRBJ2-3, with 7 bases matching TRBD1. V lost 6 bases and J lost 4; bases outside the gene matches: 10. Germline values: CDR1 MDHEN, CDR2 SYDVKM. The CDR3 contains 15 residues. The CDR3 here is CASRETGTVADTQYF. The CDR3 DNA reads TGTGCCAGCAGGGAAACCGGGACAGTCGCAGATACGCAGTATTTT.

The chain joins TRBV29-1 to TRBJ2-7; D call uncertain. The CDR3 length is 14 residues. Germline loops: CDR1 SQVTM, CDR2 ANQGSEA. The V end lost 7 bases, the J end lost 6 bases, and 22 bases lay between the germline ends. CDR3 sequence reads: CSAFFKSFGSEQYF. The CDR3 bases are TGCAGCGCCTTTTTTAAATCGTTCGGATCCGAGCAGTACTTC.

As regards this clonotype: Since a much larger clone is just one base distant, this may be a read error. The V gene is TRBV20-1, the J gene TRBJ1-1, with D unclear. Germline loops: CDR1 DFQATT, CDR2 SNEGSKA (reference sequence). CDR3 length equals 14 residues. The V end was cut by 0 bases, the J end by 3 bases, with 11 bases between. The CDR3 nucleotides read TGCAGTGCTAGAGATCGGGAGTGTTACACTGAAGCTTTCTTT. Translated, it gives CSARDRECYTEAFF.

This chain joins TRBV27 and TRBJ2-7; no clear D gene. The CDR3 sequence is 13 residues long. CDR1 and CDR2 from the germline V gene are MNHEY and SMNVEV (reference sequence). The V end was cut by 3 bases, the J end by 5 bases, with 11 bases between. The CDR3 reads CASSLDPPNEQYF. The CDR3 DNA is TGTGCCAGCAGTTTGGACCCCCCCAACGAGCAGTACTTC.

This clonotype occurred a few times. The chain joins TRBV12-5 to TRBJ1-1; D ambiguous. In germline, CDR1 is LGHNT, CDR2 FRNRAP. With 3 bases removed from V and 3 bases from J, the gap between germline ends came to 11 bases. The CDR3 runs to 14 residues. CDR3 loop: CASGFGAPYTEAFF. The CDR3 nucleotides are TGTGCTAGTGGTTTTGGTGCCCCCTACACTGAAGCTTTCTTT.

In this sample, this clonotype turned up a few times. The genes are TRBV29-1 and TRBJ1-1, with a possible D match to TRBD1 (6 bases). The length of the CDR3 is 13 residues. Germline V CDR1 and CDR2: SQVTM, ANQGSEA. V was clipped by 7 bases and J by 1 base, with 13 bases between them. DNA of the CDR3: TGCAGCGGCCTACAGGGTTGGAACACTGAAGCTTTCTTT. Translating it yields CSGLQGWNTEAFF.

This clonotype was picked up a small number of times. The J gene is TRBJ1-5, the V gene TRBV19; D is uncertain. Germline CDR1 LNHDA, CDR2 SQIVND (reference sequence). Trimming cost V 7 bases and J 2 bases, with 15 bases left between them. The CDR3 covers 15 residues. The CDR3 DNA is TGTGCCAGTACCACAGAGGGAAGGGGCAATCAGCCCCAGCATTTT. Protein sequence: CASTTEGRGNQPQHF.

CDR3 region: CASTPLRTGWGMNTEAFF. The CDR3 coding sequence is TGTGCCAGTACCCCGCTGAGGACAGGGTGGGGAATGAACACTGAAGCTTTCTTT. This chain links TRBV19 with TRBJ1-1; 8 nucleotides match TRBD1. Trimming cost V 7 bases and J 0 bases; bases outside gene matches: 16. This CDR3 contains 18 residues. The germline V gene encodes CDR1 LNHDA and CDR2 SQIVND (reference sequence).

The rearrangement uses TRBV10-2 and TRBJ2-7; 12 nucleotides align to TRBD2. The CDR3 covers 16 residues. Germline V gene sequence: CDR1 WSHSY, CDR2 SAAADI. With 2 bases clipped from V and 2 bases from J, the junction kept 4 bases outside the gene matches. The CDR3 region is CASSENLAGGPYEQYF. The CDR3 nucleotides read TGCGCCAGCAGTGAGAACCTAGCGGGGGGGCCCTACGAGCAGTACTTC.

Many counts were recorded for this clonotype. The chain links TRBV12-5 to TRBJ1-1, with D perhaps matching TRBD1 (6 bases). From germline, CDR1 is LGHNT and CDR2 FRNRAP. The CDR3 has 15 residues. Deletions cut 6 bases from V and 1 base from J, with 15 bases between. CDR3 loop: CASGLHRVENTEAFF. DNA of the CDR3: TGTGCTAGTGGCCTACACAGGGTGGAGAACACTGAAGCTTTCTTT.

Ten or more counts support this clonotype. This chain links TRBV6-1 with TRBJ2-7, with 11 nucleotides matching TRBD1. This CDR3 has 17 residues. Germline CDR1 MNHNS, CDR2 SASEGT. The V segment lost 8 bases and the J segment 3 bases; nucleotides outside the gene matches: 15. Written as DNA, the CDR3 is TGTGCCAGCGCTAGACCAGCCGCCGGGACAGGGGGCTACGAGCAGTACTTC. This translates into CASARPAAGTGGYEQYF.

This clonotype was counted many times. The chain combines TRBV7-9 with TRBJ2-1, with 15 bases that match TRBD2. Trimming took 5 bases from V and 6 from J; bases not matched to a gene: 5. CDR1 and CDR2 (germline): SEHNR, FQNEAQ (reference sequence). CDR3 length: 16 residues. The chain's CDR3 is CASSLSGLAGGNEQFF. In DNA, the CDR3 is TGTGCCAGCAGCCTCTCGGGACTAGCGGGGGGCAATGAGCAGTTCTTC.

This clonotype was counted between two and nine times. This may be a read error: a much more frequent sequence differs by one nucleotide. The CDR3 loop is CASSPRRLGAQEAQYF. In DNA form, the CDR3 reads TGTGCCAGCAGCCCCCGCCGTCTAGGGGCTCAAGAGGCCCAGTACTTC. V usage is TRBV7-6 and J usage is TRBJ2-5; D may be TRBD1 (5 bases). CDR1 is SGHVS and CDR2 is FNYEAQ in the germline V gene. The CDR3 runs 16 residues.

The V call is TRBV5-5, the J call TRBJ2-5; D gene unclear. V was pared by 4 bases and J by 5 bases, with 15 bases between. Germline CDR1 is SGHKS and CDR2 is YYEKEE (reference sequence). There are 14 residues in the CDR3. The CDR3: CASSRYSGSETQYF. The CDR3 DNA is TGTGCCAGCAGCCGGTACAGTGGTTCCGAGACCCAGTACTTC.

This clonotype occurred a few times. The CDR3 bases are TGTGCCATCAGGGCCGACACAGGAAACACAGATACGCAGTATTTT. Encoded protein: CAIRADTGNTDTQYF. The chain carries TRBV10-3 and TRBJ2-3, with a weak D call TRBD1 (5 bases). This CDR3 comprises 15 residues. V was cut by 6 bases and J by 2 bases, with 15 bases left in between. Germline values: CDR1 ENHRY, CDR2 SYGVKD.

This clonotype was recorded many times. The chain recombines TRBV5-6 with TRBJ2-7; D is perhaps TRBD1 (5 bases). The germline V gene encodes CDR1 SGHDT and CDR2 YYEEEE. CDR3 length: 16 residues. V was shortened by 0 bases and J by 0 bases, with 13 bases between the two germline ends. This CDR3 is CASSLVGQSLSYEQYF. The CDR3, as DNA: TGTGCCAGCAGCTTGGTGGGGCAGTCTCTCTCCTACGAGCAGTACTTC.

The rearrangement uses TRBV13 and TRBJ2-7, with TRBD1 matching over 9 bases. Germline assignment: CDR1 PRHDT and CDR2 FYEKMQ (reference sequence). This CDR3 contains 16 residues. V was pared by 5 bases and J by 6 bases, with 14 bases of the junction left unmatched. CDR3 bases: TGTGCCAGCAGCCCCCGCGTAGGGACAGGGTGGGTCGAGCAGTACTTC. Translation gives CASSPRVGTGWVEQYF.

This chain connects TRBV6-2 or TRBV6-3 to TRBJ1-6; D remains unclear. The V and J ends lost 8 bases and 5 bases respectively, with 7 bases between them. From germline, CDR1 is MNHEY and CDR2 SVGEGT. The CDR3 runs 12 residues. The CDR3 coding sequence is TGTGCCAGCGGCCCCAATAATTCACCCCTCCACTTT. Its translation: CASGPNNSPLHF.

This rearrangement joins TRBV6-1 to TRBJ1-3; D is possibly TRBD1 (6 bases). Germline V gives CDR1 MNHNS, CDR2 SASEGT. The CDR3 extends over 17 amino acids. The V and J ends lost 6 bases and 0 bases respectively, with 18 bases between them. The CDR3 DNA sequence: TGTGCCAGCAGCCGATTAATGGGACAAATCTCTGGAAACACCATATATTTT. Translating it yields CASSRLMGQISGNTIYF.

The V and J genes are TRBV10-3 and TRBJ2-3; a weak D match, TRBD2 (5 bases). Trimming took 8 bases from V and 0 from J, leaving 12 bases between them. This CDR3 has 14 amino acids. CDR1 is ENHRY and CDR2 is SYGVKD in the germline V gene. CDR3 DNA: TGTGCCATCCAACGAGAGCGGAGCACAGATACGCAGTATTTT. Translating it yields CAIQRERSTDTQYF.

This clonotype was found many times. The rearrangement links TRBV6-1 to TRBJ1-1; the D is unclear. CDR1 is MNHNS, CDR2 SASEGT, per germline. This CDR3 contains 14 residues. V was clipped by 5 bases and J by 0 bases, with 10 bases between them. CDR3 bases: TGTGCCAGCAGTACGAGCGTTATGAACACTGAAGCTTTCTTT. It specifies CASSTSVMNTEAFF.

In its sample, this clonotype was seen many times. J is TRBJ1-6 and V is TRBV20-1; D ambiguous. Germline CDR1 DFQATT, CDR2 SNEGSKA (reference sequence). The CDR3 extends over 15 amino acids. With 3 bases removed from V and 1 base from J, the gap between germline ends came to 10 bases. The CDR3: CSARGRWSYNSPLHF. CDR3 nucleotides: TGCAGTGCTAGGGGAAGATGGTCCTATAATTCACCCCTCCACTTT.

This clonotype appeared many times. V gene TRBV27 combines with J gene TRBJ1-1; D perhaps matches TRBD1 (5 bases). In germline, CDR1 is MNHEY, CDR2 SMNVEV (reference sequence). V was clipped by 6 bases and J by 3 bases, with 14 bases between them. There are 14 residues in the CDR3. CDR3 sequence reads: CASSFRGGDTEAFF. The DNA of the CDR3 is TGTGCCAGCAGCTTTCGTGGAGGGGACACTGAAGCTTTCTTT.

This clonotype was seen at least ten times. The rearrangement uses TRBV12-3 or TRBV12-4 and TRBJ2-2, with D unresolved. This CDR3 has 11 residues. V lost 7 bases, J lost 6 bases, and 6 bases lay in between. Here the CDR3 reads CASKKAGELFF. As DNA, the CDR3 is TGTGCCAGCAAAAAGGCCGGGGAGCTGTTTTTT.